This is a list of T cell receptor beta chains from one sample in a study of beta chain features in type 1 diabetes. TCRdb's table, derived via immunoSEQ multiplex PCR, lists solely in-frame clones and lacks some. The sample lists approximately 730,000 clones; about an eighth were seen once. Sequencing was performed on naive CD4+ T cells from blood. These receptors were collected from a man in his late teens or twenties with type 1 diabetes. The CDR3 runs from the conserved cysteine through the conserved F or W. The order of the fields is clone size, J gene, D gene, V gene, CDR3 DNA, CDR3 protein. The D gene is left open where the match is weak. Clone size appears in some rows only: once, few, many, or a class for an expanded clone.

-	TRBJ1-4	-	TRBV9	TGTGCCAGCAGCCCCACCGGGACTCCTAATGAAAAACTGTTTTTT	CASSPTGTPNEKLFF
-	TRBJ1-5	-	TRBV27	TGTGCCAGCAGTGCCCGAGACAGCAATCAGCCCCAGCATTTT	CASSARDSNQPQHF
-	TRBJ2-7	-	TRBV27	TGTGCCAGCAGTTACTCGACCTCCGGGACAACCGAGCAGTACTTC	CASSYSTSGTTEQYF
few	TRBJ1-2	TRBD1	TRBV27	TGTGCCAGCAGTTCAACAGGGGGCCACTATGGCTACACCTTC	CASSSTGGHYGYTF
-	TRBJ2-1	TRBD2	TRBV7-2	TGTGCCAGCAGCCTAGGGGCTAGCGGGGGAGCAAATGAGCAGTTCTTC	CASSLGASGGANEQFF
few	TRBJ2-7	TRBD2	TRBV5-4	TGTGCCAGCAGCTTGTGGGGGGGACGCTACGAGCAGTACTTC	CASSLWGGRYEQYF
-	TRBJ1-1	-	TRBV25-1	TGTGCCAGCAGTGAATTGGGGCGAACGAACACTGAAGCTTTCTTT	CASSELGRTNTEAFF
few	TRBJ1-6	TRBD1	TRBV14	TGTGCCAGCAGCACCACAGGGGGCGCGAATTCACCCCTCCACTTT	CASSTTGGANSPLHF
-	TRBJ2-7	-	TRBV6-5	TGTGCCAGCAAGTTCAGGGCATGGGGCGAGCAGTACTTC	CASKFRAWGEQYF
few	TRBJ2-1	-	TRBV6-5	TGTGCCAGCAGTTACGGGGGGGCCCGATACAATGAGCAGTTCTTC	CASSYGGARYNEQFF
few	TRBJ1-6	-	TRBV14	TGTGCCAGCAGCCAATCCGGGTTTAGGGCCCTCCACTTT	CASSQSGFRALHF
few	TRBJ2-1	-	TRBV5-4	TGTGCCAGCAGCTTGCAGGGTCAGCAGTTCTTC	CASSLQGQQFF
few	TRBJ2-2	-	TRBV29-1	TGCAGCGTTGAAGTTGACGGGGATTTCACCGGGGAGCTGTTTTTT	CSVEVDGDFTGELFF
-	TRBJ1-6	TRBD1	TRBV14	TGTGCCAGCAGCCAAGGTTGGGCAGGGGGCTTTAGATCACCCCTCCACTTT	CASSQGWAGGFRSPLHF
-	TRBJ1-1	-	TRBV11-3	TGTGCCAGCAGCCCCGAGGGAGGGACAATGAACACTGAAGCTTTCTTT	CASSPEGGTMNTEAFF
few	TRBJ1-4	-	TRBV7-9	TGTGCCAGCACCCGATGGGCAACTAATGAAAAACTGTTTTTT	CASTRWATNEKLFF
-	TRBJ1-6	-	TRBV7-8	TGTGCCAGCAGCTTCGCCTGGTCCCCGGCGGATTCACCCCTCCACTTT	CASSFAWSPADSPLHF
-	TRBJ2-2	-	TRBV18	TGTGCCAGCTCACCAGACAATACCGGGGAGCTGTTTTTT	CASSPDNTGELFF
few	TRBJ2-3	TRBD2	TRBV4-1	TGCGCCAGCAGCCAGGTGGCGGGGGTCACAGATACGCAGTATTTT	CASSQVAGVTDTQYF
few	TRBJ2-3	-	TRBV2	TGTGCCAGCACGGGTTGGACCTACACAGATACGCAGTATTTT	CASTGWTYTDTQYF
few	TRBJ2-7	-	TRBV11-2	TGTGCCAGCAGCCTCCGATCGGACAACTCCTACGAGCAGTACTTC	CASSLRSDNSYEQYF
-	TRBJ1-2	-	TRBV29-1	TGCAGCGCCGACCGCTCCAGGGAAAAACGCTATGGCTACACCTTC	CSADRSREKRYGYTF